This T cell receptor beta chain emerged from a study of shared clonotypes between healthy human individuals. Findings and caveats of the study: Sharing of clonotypes among donors was expected to vary with sequencing depth. Non-shared clonotypes had lower generation probabilities than those shared by all four donors.

CDR3 length: 16 residues. In germline, CDR1 is SGHRS, CDR2 YFSETQ. J lost 4 bases, V lost 4 bases, and 7 bases had no gene match. Donors included only healthy HIV-negative adults lacking recent acute infections or vaccinations. The run depth of the assay was deep. The method was immunoSEQ multiplex PCR; TCRdb's version includes in-frame clones alone and lacks a portion of them. The table has roughly 500,000 clones, about 96% seen once. Comment on this clone: What it binds is not known.

Input material: naive CD4+ T cells sorted from blood. The subset: CD45RA+ positively selected. The TCR was taken from a woman aged 25-40 years in good health. The rearrangement joins TRBV5-1 to TRBJ2-1; 11 bases fit TRBD2. CDR3 sequence reads: CASSTGTSGGYNEQFF. The CDR3 bases are TGCGCCAGCAGCACCGGGACTAGCGGAGGTTACAATGAGCAGTTCTTC.